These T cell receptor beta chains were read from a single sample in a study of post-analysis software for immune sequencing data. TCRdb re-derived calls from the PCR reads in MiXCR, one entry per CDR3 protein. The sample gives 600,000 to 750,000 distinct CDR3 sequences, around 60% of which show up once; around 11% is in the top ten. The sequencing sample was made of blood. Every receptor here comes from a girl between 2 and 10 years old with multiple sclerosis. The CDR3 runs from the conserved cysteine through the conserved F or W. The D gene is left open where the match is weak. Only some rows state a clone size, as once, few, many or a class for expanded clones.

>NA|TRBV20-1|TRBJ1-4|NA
CSLEPTGTNEKLFF
TGCAGTTTAGAACCGACAGGAACTAATGAAAAACTGTTTTTT
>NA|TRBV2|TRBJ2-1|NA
CASSEVSYNEQFF
TGTGCCAGCAGTGAAGTCTCCTACAATGAGCAGTTCTTC
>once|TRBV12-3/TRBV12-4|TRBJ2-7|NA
CASSYAPGEQYF
TGTGCCAGCAGCTACGCCCCTGGCGAGCAGTACTTC
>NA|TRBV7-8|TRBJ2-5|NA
CASSLLGVGETQYF
TGTGCCAGCAGCTTACTAGGGGTGGGAGAGACCCAGTACTTC
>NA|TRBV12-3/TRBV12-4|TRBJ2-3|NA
CASSLEAATSTDTQYF
TGTGCCAGCAGTTTAGAGGCAGCCACTAGCACAGATACGCAGTATTTT
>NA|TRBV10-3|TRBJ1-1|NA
CAISEGRNTEAFF
TGTGCCATCAGTGAGGGCAGGAACACTGAAGCTTTCTTT
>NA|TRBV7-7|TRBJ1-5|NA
CASSLDSESPQHF
TGTGCTAGCAGCTTAGACAGCGAGTCGCCCCAGCATTTT
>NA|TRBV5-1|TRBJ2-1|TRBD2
CASSAGLVKGEQFF
TGCGCCAGCAGCGCGGGACTAGTAAAGGGTGAGCAGTTCTTC
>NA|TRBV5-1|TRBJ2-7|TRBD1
CASSFRAGGYDEQYF
TGCGCCAGCAGCTTTCGCGCAGGGGGCTATGACGAGCAGTACTTC
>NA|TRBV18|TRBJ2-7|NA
CASSSGRSFPYEQYF
TGTGCCAGCTCGTCCGGACGGAGCTTTCCCTACGAGCAGTACTTC
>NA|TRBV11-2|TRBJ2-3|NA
CASSWTRGTDTQYF
TGTGCCAGCAGCTGGACCAGGGGCACAGATACGCAGTATTTT
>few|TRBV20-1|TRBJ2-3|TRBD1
CSAYSGTGLTDTQYF
TGCAGTGCCTACTCCGGGACAGGGCTCACAGATACGCAGTATTTT
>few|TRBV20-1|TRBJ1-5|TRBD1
CSARTGWNNQPQHF
TGCAGTGCTCGGACAGGGTGGAATAATCAGCCCCAGCATTTT
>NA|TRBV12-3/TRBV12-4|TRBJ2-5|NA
CASSGAGANYQETQYF
TGTGCCAGCAGTGGTGCGGGGGCCAACTACCAAGAGACCCAGTACTTC
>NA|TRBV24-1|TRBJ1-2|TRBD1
CATSDPTGQGYGYTF
TGTGCCACCAGTGATCCGACAGGGCAGGGGTATGGCTACACCTTC